The 16 T cell receptor beta chains listed next were all sequenced from one sample in a study of CD8 T cell repertoires and HIV-1 epitope variants. These TCRs are of unknown antigen specificity. Measured with immunoSEQ multiplex PCR; TCRdb has only the in-frame clones, and not every one. The table includes around 5,400 clones, about three fifths detected once. Specimen: cultured CD8+ T cells derived from PBMCs. All receptors come from a male donor with HIV.

The J gene is TRBJ1-2, the V gene TRBV7-2, with D possibly being TRBD1 (5 bases). CDR1 SGHTA and CDR2 FQGNSA come from the germline V gene. Trimming pared 5 bases from V and 0 bases from J, leaving 7 bases between. The CDR3 is 13 residues long. The CDR3 loop reads CTSSQGSNYGYTF. Written as DNA, the CDR3 is TGTACCAGCAGCCAGGGCTCTAACTATGGCTACACCTTC.

This sequence joins TRBV11-1 and TRBJ2-7; 13 bases match TRBD2. This CDR3 has 18 amino acids. V lost 6 bases and J lost 6; bases outside the gene matches: 17. Germline CDR1 and CDR2: SGHAT and FQDESV (reference sequence). DNA of the CDR3: TGTGCCAGCAGTCTCACATCGACTAGCGGGGGGCCTTCTGGCGAGCAGTACTTC. This sequence encodes CASSLTSTSGGPSGEQYF.

The chain links TRBV7-6 to TRBJ1-3; 9 bases match TRBD1. CDR1 is SGHVS and CDR2 is FNYEAQ in the germline V gene. V gave up 4 bases and J gave up 0 bases; unmatched junction bases: 4. The CDR3 loop spans 16 amino acids. CDR3 region: CASSSLGQGSGNTIYF. The CDR3 bases are TGTGCCAGCAGCTCCTTGGGACAGGGCTCTGGAAACACCATATATTTT. The whole variable domain, remainder taken from reference TRBV7-6 and TRBJ1-3, is GAGVSQSPRYKVTKRGQDVALRCDPISGHVSLYWYRQALGQGPEFLTYFNYEAQQDKSGLPNDRFSAERPEGSISTLTIQRTEQRDSAMYRCASSSLGQGSGNTIYFGEGSWLTVV.

The chain recombines TRBV5-4 with TRBJ2-1, with a weak D call TRBD2 (6 bases). Trimming removed 4 bases at V and 5 bases at J, with 16 bases between. This CDR3 contains 15 residues. The germline CDR1 and CDR2 sequences are SGHNT and YYREEE (reference sequence). CDR3 loop: CASSVSSWEDNEQFF. DNA of the CDR3: TGTGCCAGCAGCGTGTCTAGTTGGGAGGACAATGAGCAGTTCTTC.

This clone has only one observation. The chain links TRBV5-6 to TRBJ1-1; TRBD1 agrees at 11 bases. V lost 2 bases and J lost 8; bases outside the gene matches: 2. Germline CDR1 SGHDT, CDR2 YYEEEE. There are 13 residues in the CDR3. The CDR3 region is CASSFGTGGEAFF. CDR3 nucleotide sequence: TGTGCCAGCAGCTTCGGGACAGGGGGAGAAGCTTTCTTT. The variable domain in full, with the rest retrieved from reference TRBV5-6 and TRBJ1-1, is DAGVTQSPTHLIKTRGQQVTLRCSPKSGHDTVSWYQQALGQGPQFIFQYYEEEERQRGNFPDRFSGHQFPNYSSELNVNALLLGDSALYLCASSFGTGGEAFFGQGTRLTVV.

This clone is categorized as medium-sized (0.01 to 0.1%). This sequence joins TRBV28 and TRBJ2-7, with D maybe TRBD1 (6 bases). CDR3 length equals 13 residues. Between the trimmed V and J ends, which lost 6 bases and 3 bases, there was a span of 12 bases. CDR1 and CDR2 (germline): MDHEN, SYDVKM. CDR3 in amino acids: CASSPPDSYEQYF. The CDR3 DNA is TGTGCCAGCAGCCCCCCGGACAGCTACGAGCAGTACTTC.

This clone was found once. The chain uses TRBV13 and TRBJ1-4, with D uncertain. CDR1 PRHDT and CDR2 FYEKMQ come from the germline V gene (reference sequence). Trimming cost V 0 bases and J 8 bases, with 7 bases left between them. CDR3 length equals 13 residues. Written as DNA, the CDR3 is TGTGCCAGCAGCTTAGGCGGGCGGGAAAAACTGTTTTTT. This gives the protein CASSLGGREKLFF.

The chain links TRBV4-3 to TRBJ1-2, with TRBD1 matching 9 bases. CDR1 is LGHNA, CDR2 YSLEER, per germline. This CDR3 contains 17 residues. V gave up 0 bases and J gave up 7 bases; unmatched junction bases: 12. CDR3 residues: CASSQDGRQGVNGGYTF. In nucleotides, the CDR3 is TGCGCCAGCAGCCAAGATGGAAGACAGGGGGTAAACGGTGGCTACACCTTC.

J is TRBJ2-7 and V is TRBV4-3; 7 bases line up with TRBD2. Germline lookup yields CDR1 LGHNA and CDR2 YSLEER. With V trimmed by 0 bases and J by 5 bases, 10 bases remained unmatched. The CDR3 has 16 residues. CDR3 residues: CASSQDVAGVLNEQYF. In nucleotides, the CDR3 is TGCGCCAGCAGCCAAGATGTGGCGGGGGTGTTAAACGAGCAGTACTTC.

This clone came up a few times. The gene calls are TRBV28 and TRBJ2-1, with D unresolved. This CDR3 region has 14 residues. The germline gives CDR1 MDHEN, CDR2 SYDVKM. V was shortened by 3 bases and J by 0 bases, with 6 bases between the two germline ends. The CDR3 nucleotides read TGTGCCAGCAGTTTTCGGAGCTCCTACAATGAGCAGTTCTTC. This sequence encodes CASSFRSSYNEQFF.

CDR3 sequence reads: CASSLILAGPYEQYF. The CDR3, as DNA: TGTGCCAGCAGTTTAATACTAGCGGGACCCTACGAGCAGTACTTC. The V gene is TRBV27, the J gene TRBJ2-7; TRBD2 agrees at 10 bases. V shed 2 bases and J 2 bases; nucleotides not matched to a gene: 3. Germline CDR1 MNHEY, CDR2 SMNVEV (reference sequence). The CDR3 is made up of 15 amino acids.

The chain employs TRBV5-4 and TRBJ2-2; tentatively, D is TRBD2 (5 bases). Germline V CDR1 and CDR2: SGHNT, YYREEE (reference sequence). This CDR3 has 14 amino acids. V was pared by 0 bases and J by 6 bases, with 9 bases between. CDR3 nucleotides: TGTGCCAGCAGCTTGGATCGAGGGTCCGGGGAGCTGTTTTTT. Protein: CASSLDRGSGELFF.

The rearrangement joins TRBV9 to TRBJ1-1; TRBD1 is a possible D gene (5 bases). This CDR3 comprises 15 residues. Germline V gene data show CDR1 as SGDLS and CDR2 as YYNGEE. V was cut by 3 bases and J by 5 bases, with 17 bases left in between. CDR3 coding DNA: TGTGCCAGCAGCGGTAGTATTTTGGGGGGGACTGAAGCTTTCTTT. This encodes CASSGSILGGTEAFF.

This clone was counted between two and nine times. Written as DNA, the CDR3 is TGTGCCAGCAGCTTAGTCAGGGGGATTTTAAATGAGCAGTTCTTC. It specifies CASSLVRGILNEQFF. The V and J genes are TRBV11-2 and TRBJ2-1, with TRBD1 identical over 7 bases. The germline gives CDR1 SGHAT, CDR2 FQNNGV. V was clipped by 1 base and J by 7 bases; unmatched bases: 7. The CDR3 consists of 15 residues.

The rearrangement uses TRBV28 and TRBJ1-1; 7 bases fit TRBD1. The CDR3 spans 13 residues. The junction had 7 bases not matched to a gene; V was cut back by 6 bases and J by 6 bases. CDR1 MDHEN and CDR2 SYDVKM come from the germline V gene. The CDR3 sequence is CASSRQGDAEAFF. DNA of the CDR3: TGTGCCAGCAGCCGTCAGGGGGACGCTGAAGCTTTCTTT. The full variable domain, with the rest looked up from reference TRBV28 and TRBJ1-1, is DVKVTQSSRYLVKRTGEKVFLECVQDMDHENMFWYRQDPGLGLRLIYFSYDVKMKEKGDIPEGYSVSREKKERFSLILESASTNQTSMYLCASSRQGDAEAFFGQGTRLTVV.

The chain links TRBV27 to TRBJ1-2; 7 nucleotides align to TRBD1. Trimming cost V 9 bases and J 6 bases; bases outside gene matches: 10. Germline values: CDR1 MNHEY, CDR2 SMNVEV (reference sequence). The CDR3 covers 13 residues. In DNA form, the CDR3 reads TGTGCCAGTAACAAGGCAGGGGGACATGGCTACACCTTC. Its translation is CASNKAGGHGYTF.